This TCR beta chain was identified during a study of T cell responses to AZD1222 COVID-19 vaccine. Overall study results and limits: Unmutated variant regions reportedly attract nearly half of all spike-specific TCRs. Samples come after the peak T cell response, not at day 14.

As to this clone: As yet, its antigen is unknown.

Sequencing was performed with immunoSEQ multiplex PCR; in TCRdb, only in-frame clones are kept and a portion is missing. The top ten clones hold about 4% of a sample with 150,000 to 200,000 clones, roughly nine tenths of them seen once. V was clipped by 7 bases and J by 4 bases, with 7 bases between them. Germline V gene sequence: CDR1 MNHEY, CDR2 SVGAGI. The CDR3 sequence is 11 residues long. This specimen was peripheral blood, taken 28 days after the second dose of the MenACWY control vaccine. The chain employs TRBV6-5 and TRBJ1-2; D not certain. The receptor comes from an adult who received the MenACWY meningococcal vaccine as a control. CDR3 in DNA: TGTGCCAGCACTCAAGGCTATGGCTACACCTTC. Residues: CASTQGYGYTF.